This entry lists 8 T cell receptor beta chains sequenced from one sample in a study of cytomegalovirus exposure and HLA in healthy donors. 13 Jbeta primers and 60 Vbeta primers were used for the PCR. The assay was immunoSEQ multiplex PCR, and TCRdb's table has in-frame clones only and misses some. The top ten clones hold more than 13% of a sample with under 200,000 clones, about 80% of them seen once. Sequencing was done on a sample of PBMCs. These receptors originate from a man aged 45-60 years in good health and CMV-seropositive.

This chain links TRBV4-1 with TRBJ2-1; D possibly corresponds to TRBD1 (7 bases). Germline V gene data show CDR1 as MGHRA and CDR2 as YSYEKL. Deletions cut 1 base from V and 5 bases from J, with 15 bases between. CDR3 length: 16 amino acids. The CDR3 DNA sequence: TGCGCCAGCAGCCAAGTCCAGGGGGGTATCGACAATGAGCAGTTCTTC. Amino acid sequence: CASSQVQGGIDNEQFF.

This chain connects TRBV27 to TRBJ1-6; a weak D match, TRBD1 (6 bases). Germline V gene sequence: CDR1 MNHEY, CDR2 SMNVEV (reference sequence). The V end was cut by 7 bases, the J end by 4 bases, with 14 bases between. The CDR3 is 15 amino acids. The CDR3 spells CASTPRGTYNSPLHF. CDR3 DNA: TGTGCCAGCACCCCGCGGGGGACATATAATTCACCCCTCCACTTT.

The chain carries TRBV7-9 and TRBJ1-2; unclear D gene. CDR3 length equals 15 residues. Germline assignment: CDR1 SEHNR and CDR2 FQNEAQ (reference sequence). Deletions cut 5 bases from V and 1 base from J, with 14 bases between. CDR3 DNA sequence: TGTGCCAGCAGCCCACCTAGTTCGAATAACTATGGCTACACCTTC. This translates into CASSPPSSNNYGYTF.

The gene calls are TRBV5-1 and TRBJ1-4, with D possibly matching TRBD1 (5 bases). Deletions cut 3 bases from V and 8 bases from J, with 17 bases between. The CDR3 totals 15 residues. The V gene's germline CDR1 is SGHRS and CDR2 YFSETQ. The CDR3 coding sequence is TGCGCCAGCAGCTCGCAGGGATCCCAGCAAGAAAAACTGTTTTTT. Protein sequence: CASSSQGSQQEKLFF.

The chain carries TRBV28 and TRBJ2-7; TRBD1 matches at 9 bases. Germline V gene sequence: CDR1 MDHEN, CDR2 SYDVKM. V lost 6 bases to trimming and J lost 4 bases; unmatched junction nucleotides: 1. The CDR3 runs to 12 residues. The CDR3, as DNA: TGTGCCAGCAGGGGACAGGGATACGAGCAGTACTTC. Amino acids: CASRGQGYEQYF. The complete variable domain, with remaining parts taken from reference TRBV28 and TRBJ2-7, reads DVKVTQSSRYLVKRTGEKVFLECVQDMDHENMFWYRQDPGLGLRLIYFSYDVKMKEKGDIPEGYSVSREKKERFSLILESASTNQTSMYLCASRGQGYEQYFGPGTRLTVT.

This rearrangement joins TRBV6-4 to TRBJ1-1; 9 bases are shared with TRBD1. This CDR3 has 15 amino acids. CDR1 MRHNA and CDR2 SNTAGT come from the germline V gene. The trim removed 3 bases at V and 0 bases at J, leaving 2 bases unmatched. The CDR3 DNA follows: TGTGCCAGCAGTGAACAGGGGGCTCTGAACACTGAAGCTTTCTTT. Its protein product is CASSEQGALNTEAFF.

This chain joins TRBV4-3 and TRBJ2-7, with 10 positions matching TRBD2. The CDR3 contains 17 residues. After removal of 2 bases from V and 7 bases from J, the junction contained 14 bases not matched to a gene. Germline V CDR1 and CDR2: LGHNA, YSLEER. CDR3 in amino acids: CASSQWSGGESSGEQYF. The CDR3 nucleotides read TGCGCCAGCAGCCAATGGAGCGGGGGGGAATCGAGCGGTGAGCAGTACTTC.

This clone was picked up a small number of times. The genes are TRBV6-5 and TRBJ1-5, with D perhaps matching TRBD1 (5 bases). CDR1 and CDR2 (germline): MNHEY, SVGAGI. Trimming took 4 bases from V and 1 from J, leaving 11 bases between them. This CDR3 is built from 15 residues. CDR3 in amino acids: CASSSLGGSNQPQHF. In DNA, the CDR3 is TGTGCCAGCAGTTCCCTCGGGGGGAGCAATCAGCCCCAGCATTTT.